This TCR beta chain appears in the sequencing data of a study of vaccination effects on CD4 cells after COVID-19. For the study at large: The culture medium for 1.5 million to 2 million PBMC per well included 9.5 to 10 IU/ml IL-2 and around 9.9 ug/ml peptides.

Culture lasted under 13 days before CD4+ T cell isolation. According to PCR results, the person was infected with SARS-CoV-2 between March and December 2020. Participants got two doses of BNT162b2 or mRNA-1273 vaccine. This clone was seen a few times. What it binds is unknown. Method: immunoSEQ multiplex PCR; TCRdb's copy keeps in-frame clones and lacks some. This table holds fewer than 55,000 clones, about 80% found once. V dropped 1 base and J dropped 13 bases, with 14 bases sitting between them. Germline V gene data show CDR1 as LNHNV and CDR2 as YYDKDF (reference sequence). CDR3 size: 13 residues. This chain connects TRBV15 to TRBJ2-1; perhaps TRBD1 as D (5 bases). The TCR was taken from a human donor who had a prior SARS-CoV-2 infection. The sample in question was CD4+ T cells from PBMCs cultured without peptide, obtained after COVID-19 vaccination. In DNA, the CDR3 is TGTGCCACCAGCAGAGCTCGTGGACATCCCCAGTTCTTC. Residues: CATSRARGHPQFF.